This T cell receptor beta chain was recovered during a study of blood T cell repertoires in COVID-19 (dated by TCRdb to 2018 to 2020). General notes on the study: Samples covering the acute and convalescent phases of COVID-19 were provided by collaborators in the United States, Italy and Spain. The material from the prospective study consisted of cDNA or gDNA derived from T cells, B-cell-depleted T cells, or PBMCs. Subjects who had been exposed to COVID-19, were actively infected with it, or had recovered from it provided the deeply sampled blood TCRbeta repertoires that made up the dataset. The repertoires were made available in a free public database intended to serve as a resource for research on the immune response to SARS-CoV-2. The samples were drawn from the first 160 participants of the ongoing ImmuneRACE study and from 950 to 1,500 subjects provided by 6 global collaborators. Nearly every sample came with metadata listing a de-identified subject ID, COVID-19 status, age in years and sex. Where available, HLA class I and class II types were obtained from metadata supplied by the sample provider rather than from assay-based typing.

What the study reported, not specific to this receptor: Clinical and demographic metadata were provided uncurated, with the amount varying by source and participant.

V and J are truncated by 6 bases and 4 bases respectively, leaving an intervening sequence of 12 bases. The germline V gene supplies CDR1 SNHLY and CDR2 FYNNEI. From cysteine to phenylalanine, the CDR3 is 14 amino acids long. Here the CDR3 DNA is all that survives: 42 bases in frame from base 1. Whole blood was collected in K2EDTA tubes by collaborating institutions according to the institutions' own protocols. Collaborator samples were shipped for TCRbeta analysis as frozen whole blood, isolated PBMCs, or DNA extracted from either sample type. TCRbeta CDR3 regions were amplified from genomic DNA by means of the immunoSEQ Assay, a bias-controlled multiplex PCR. Concerning the study's data processing: Within the assay, amplification of reference gene primers was used to estimate how many nucleated cells each sample contained. To quantify the absolute abundance of each unique TCRbeta CDR3 rearrangement, sequence reads were collapsed and filtered. Productive Simpson clonality was computed per sample as the square root of Simpson's diversity index over productive rearrangements. The immuneACCESS repertoire file appears here via TCRdb, limited to in-frame rearrangements. These files lack a portion of the clones; in checked studies, under half of the deficit traces to unresolved V genes, and the cause of the others is not known. V and J calls and clone size are given by that table; D and trimming were obtained from the DNA. Here the sample has more than 85,000 clones; almost 85% occur a single time. Of the sample, around 9.3% is held by the ten largest clones.

Comment on this clone: Its binding antigen is unknown. No much larger clone exists at a distance of one base, and base qualities are not known.

This receptor was identified in a man between 65 and 80 years old with acute or convalescent COVID-19. Sequencing was performed on peripheral blood. The rearrangement joined TRBV2 to TRBJ2-2; D gene: possibly TRBD1, on 5 matching bases. The nucleotides are TGTGCCAGCAGGAGGACAACACCCACCGGGGAGCTGTTTTTT. This encodes CASRRTTPTGELFF.